Sequencing of this TCR beta chain was carried out in a study of CD8+CD57+ T cells in acquired aplastic anemia. The use of genomic DNA as template underpinned the TCR beta VDJ and CDR3 profiling. TCRdb independently ran MiXCR on the reads; one entry per CDR3 protein. Of about 420,000 distinct CDR3 sequences listed, about 70% are singletons. This clonotype was observed once. A read error may produce the germline difference seen at one junction end. The specimen sequenced was sorted CD4+, CD8+, or CD8+CD57+ T cells (not recorded which) from PBMCs. The receptor was isolated from a human donor in good health, serving as a control.

The CDR3 sequence is CASSPNEDSVYGQYF. CDR3 in DNA: TGTGCCAGCAGCCCAAATGAGGACAGCGTCTACGGGCAGTACTTC. The rearrangement uses TRBV7-7 and TRBJ2-7; weak D call: TRBD1 (6 bases). This CDR3 comprises 15 residues. CDR1 SSHAT and CDR2 FNYEAQ come from the germline V gene (reference sequence).